These 3 T cell receptor beta chains originate from one sample sequenced in a study of breast tumors, draining lymph nodes, adjacent tissues. TCRdb analysed the multiplex PCR reads with MiXCR anew, one entry per CDR3 protein. This sample has 180,000 or so distinct CDR3 sequences, with 30% to 40% found just once. Breast cancer patients provided tissue from their axillary draining lymph nodes. The specimen sequenced was axillary lymph node tissue. All receptors come from a female donor with breast cancer. Some clones in this sample may be carry-over from other donors' samples.

This clonotype was detected many times. The V call is TRBV9, the J call TRBJ1-2; maybe TRBD1 (5 bases). The CDR3 covers 13 residues. V lost 0 bases and J lost 8, with 11 bases in between. Germline V gives CDR1 SGDLS, CDR2 YYNGEE. CDR3: CASSVGGARGYTF. The DNA for the CDR3 is TGTGCCAGCAGCGTAGGGGGCGCGAGAGGCTACACCTTC.

Ten or more counts support this clonotype. The rearrangement uses TRBV19 and TRBJ2-3; 8 nucleotides align to TRBD1. The CDR3 has 16 amino acids. V shed 1 base, J shed 2 bases, and the junction held 5 bases outside the gene matches. CDR1 LNHDA and CDR2 SQIVND come from the germline V gene (reference sequence). Here the CDR3 DNA reads TGTGCCAGTAGTATAGTCGGGACAGGCCCCACAGATACGCAGTATTTT. Protein: CASSIVGTGPTDTQYF.

This clonotype was recorded at least ten times. The rearrangement links TRBV7-2 to TRBJ2-1, with D possibly TRBD1 on 6 matching bases. Germline CDR1 SGHTA, CDR2 FQGNSA. The CDR3 is 15 amino acids. V dropped 2 bases and J dropped 5 bases, with 13 bases sitting between them. The CDR3 sequence is CASSLYSPGDNEQFF. The CDR3 DNA reads as TGTGCCAGCAGCTTATATAGCCCAGGGGACAATGAGCAGTTCTTC.